This T cell receptor (beta chain) is drawn from a study of T cells in Graves' hyperthyroidism and ophthalmopathy. Whole-study findings and limits: From stable hyperthyroidism, ophthalmopathy was set apart by a 13 V-J model. Ophthalmopathy was predicted by the model a median of roughly 6.6 months ahead of onset. Within blood appeared most thyroid clonotypes that had expanded above 0.001.

V lost 7 bases to trimming and J lost 6 bases; unmatched junction nucleotides: 9. Germline V gives CDR1 SNHLY, CDR2 FYNNEI. The CDR3 loop spans 14 amino acids. Concerning this clonotype itself: Its cognate antigen is unknown.

Exclusion criteria comprised uncontrolled infection, other autoimmune disease, pregnancy or lactation. RNA transcripts served as the template for amplifying TCR beta CDR3 regions. With the HTBI primer set, the TCR CDR3 went through a first round of RT-PCR. TCRdb used MiXCR to reprocess the multiplex PCR reads, holding one entry per CDR3 protein. The data contain 550,000 to 600,000 distinct CDR3 sequences, 14% of them singletons. Sequenced sample: blood. The rearrangement uses TRBV2 and TRBJ1-2, with 9 positions matching TRBD1. The receptor was derived from a young woman with Graves' ophthalmopathy. The CDR3 DNA follows: TGTGCCAGCATTCCCGGGACAGGGTACCATGGCTACACCTTC. It codes for CASIPGTGYHGYTF.